This T cell receptor beta chain was found in a study of T cell responses to AZD1222 COVID-19 vaccine. Study details: Pooling covered second doses at about 4 or about 12 weeks.

This CDR3 contains 14 residues. J was trimmed by 4 bases and V by 4 bases; bases with no gene match: 5. Germline loops: CDR1 SGDLS, CDR2 YYNGEE. General study results and limits: Every sample of the repertoires postdated the peak T cell response. Spike-specific TCR depth and breadth grew after two AZD1222 doses.

Worth noting for this clone: Its cognate antigen is unknown.

The data were produced by immunoSEQ multiplex PCR, yet TCRdb's version contains in-frame clones alone and is incomplete. This sample yields 95,000 or so clones, of which roughly 84% are seen a single time; less than 3.5% belongs to the top ten. This sequence joins TRBV9 and TRBJ2-5; 9 nucleotides agree with TRBD2. The clonotype was recovered from an adult in good health. This specimen was peripheral blood, taken on day 0 of AZD1222 vaccination. CDR3 in DNA: TGTGCCAGCAGCATTAGCGGGGGATCAGAGACCCAGTACTTC. Protein: CASSISGGSETQYF.